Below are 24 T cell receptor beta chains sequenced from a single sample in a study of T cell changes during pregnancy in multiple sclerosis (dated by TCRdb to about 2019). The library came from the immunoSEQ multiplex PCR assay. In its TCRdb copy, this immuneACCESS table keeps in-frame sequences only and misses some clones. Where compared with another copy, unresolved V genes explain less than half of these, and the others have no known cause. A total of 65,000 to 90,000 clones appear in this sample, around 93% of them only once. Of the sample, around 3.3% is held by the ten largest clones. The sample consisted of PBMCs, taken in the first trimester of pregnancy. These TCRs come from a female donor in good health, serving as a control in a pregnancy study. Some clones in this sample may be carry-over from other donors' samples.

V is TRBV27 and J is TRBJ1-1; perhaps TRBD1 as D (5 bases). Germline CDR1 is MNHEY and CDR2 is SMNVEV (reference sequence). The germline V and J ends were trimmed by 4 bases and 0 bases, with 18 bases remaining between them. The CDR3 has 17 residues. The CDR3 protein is CASSSIVGGGLNTEAFF. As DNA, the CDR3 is TGTGCCAGCAGTTCCATAGTGGGGGGGGGTTTGAACACTGAAGCTTTCTTT.

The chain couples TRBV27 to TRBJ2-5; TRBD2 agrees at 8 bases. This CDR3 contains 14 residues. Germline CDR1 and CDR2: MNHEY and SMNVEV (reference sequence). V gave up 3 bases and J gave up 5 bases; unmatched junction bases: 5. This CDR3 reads CASSFGGGYETQYF. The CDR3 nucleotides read TGTGCCAGCAGTTTCGGGGGGGGTTATGAGACCCAGTACTTC.

The CDR3 loop reads CASSLGQGSTGELFF. In nucleotides, the CDR3 is TGTGCCAGCAGCTTGGGACAGGGGAGTACCGGGGAGCTGTTTTTT. The chain couples TRBV7-7 to TRBJ2-2, with 10 bases identical to TRBD1. V gave up 3 bases and J gave up 5 bases; unmatched junction bases: 3. The CDR3 length is 15 residues. The germline V gene has CDR1 SSHAT and CDR2 FNYEAQ (reference sequence).

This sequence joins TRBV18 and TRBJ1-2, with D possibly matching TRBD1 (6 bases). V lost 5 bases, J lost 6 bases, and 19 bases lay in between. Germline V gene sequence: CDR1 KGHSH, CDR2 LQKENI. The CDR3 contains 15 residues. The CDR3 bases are TGTGCCAGCTCATCTCCGGGACAAACGGACCATGGCTACACCTTC. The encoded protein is CASSSPGQTDHGYTF. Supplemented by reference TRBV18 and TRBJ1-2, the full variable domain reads NAGVMQNPRHLVRRRGQEARLRCSPMKGHSHVYWYRQLPEEGLKFMVYLQKENIIDESGMPKERFSAEFPKEGPSILRIQQVVRGDSAAYFCASSSPGQTDHGYTFGSGTRLTVV.

This CDR3 is CASTFQALNSPLHF. The CDR3 region has the DNA TGTGCCAGCACCTTCCAGGCGTTAAATTCACCCCTCCACTTT. This chain uses TRBV28 with TRBJ1-6; no clear D gene. Germline assignment: CDR1 MDHEN and CDR2 SYDVKM. Trimming left V 7 bases short and J 7 bases short, with 14 bases between. The CDR3 contains 14 residues.

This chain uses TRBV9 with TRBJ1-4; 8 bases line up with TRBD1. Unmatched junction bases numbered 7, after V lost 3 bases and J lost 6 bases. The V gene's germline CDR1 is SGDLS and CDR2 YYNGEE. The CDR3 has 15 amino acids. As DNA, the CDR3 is TGTGCCAGCAGCGCAGACAGGGGAGGATATGAAAAACTGTTTTTT. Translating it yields CASSADRGGYEKLFF.

The CDR3 coding sequence is TGTGCCAGTAGTCCCCAGGGTTACAATCAGCCCCAGCATTTT. Translated, it gives CASSPQGYNQPQHF. V gene TRBV19 combines with J gene TRBJ1-5; weak D call: TRBD1 (5 bases). Germline V gene data show CDR1 as LNHDA and CDR2 as SQIVND (reference sequence). The CDR3 length is 14 residues. The ends were cut back, 5 bases at V and 3 bases at J, with 11 bases in the middle.

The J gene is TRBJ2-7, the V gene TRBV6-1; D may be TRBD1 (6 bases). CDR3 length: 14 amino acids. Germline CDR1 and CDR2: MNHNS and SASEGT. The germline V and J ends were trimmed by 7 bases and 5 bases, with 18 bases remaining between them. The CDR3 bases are TGTGCCAGCAAGGCGGCAGGGGCGGTACACGAGCAGTACTTC. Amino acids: CASKAAGAVHEQYF.

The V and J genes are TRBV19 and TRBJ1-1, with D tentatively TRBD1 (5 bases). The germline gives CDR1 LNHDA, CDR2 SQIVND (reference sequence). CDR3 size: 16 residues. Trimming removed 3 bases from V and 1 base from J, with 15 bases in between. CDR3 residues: CASSILRGASNTEAFF. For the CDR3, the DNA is TGTGCCAGTAGTATCCTACGTGGGGCCTCGAACACTGAAGCTTTCTTT. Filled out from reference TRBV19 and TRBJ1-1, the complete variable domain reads DGGITQSPKYLFRKEGQNVTLSCEQNLNHDAMYWYRQDPGQGLRLIYYSQIVNDFQKGDIAEGYSVSREKKESFPLTVTSAQKNPTAFYLCASSILRGASNTEAFFGQGTRLTVV.

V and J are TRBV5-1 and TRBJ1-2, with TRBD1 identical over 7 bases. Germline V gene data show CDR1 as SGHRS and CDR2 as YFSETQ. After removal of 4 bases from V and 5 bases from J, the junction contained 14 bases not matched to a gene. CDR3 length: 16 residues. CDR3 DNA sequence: TGCGCCAGCAGCCTAGAGCTAGGAGGGGGCCTTTATGGCTACACCTTC. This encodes CASSLELGGGLYGYTF.

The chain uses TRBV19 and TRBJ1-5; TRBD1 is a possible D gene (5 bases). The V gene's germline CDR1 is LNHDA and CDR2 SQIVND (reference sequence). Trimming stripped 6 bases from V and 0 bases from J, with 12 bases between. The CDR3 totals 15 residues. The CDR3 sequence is CASRWGPYSNQPQHF. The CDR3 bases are TGTGCCAGTAGATGGGGCCCGTATAGCAATCAGCCCCAGCATTTT.

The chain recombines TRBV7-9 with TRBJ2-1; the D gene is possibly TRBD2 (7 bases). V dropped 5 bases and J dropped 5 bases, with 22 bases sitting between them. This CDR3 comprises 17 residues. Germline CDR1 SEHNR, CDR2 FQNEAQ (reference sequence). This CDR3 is CASSLLGGVVRHNEQFF. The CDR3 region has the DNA TGTGCCAGCAGCCTTTTAGGGGGGGTAGTCCGGCACAATGAGCAGTTCTTC.

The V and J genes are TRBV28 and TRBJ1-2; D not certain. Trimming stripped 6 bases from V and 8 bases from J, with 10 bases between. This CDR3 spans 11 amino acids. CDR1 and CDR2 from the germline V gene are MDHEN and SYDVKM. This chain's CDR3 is CASSRREGYTF. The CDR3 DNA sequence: TGTGCCAGCAGCAGAAGGGAGGGCTACACCTTC.

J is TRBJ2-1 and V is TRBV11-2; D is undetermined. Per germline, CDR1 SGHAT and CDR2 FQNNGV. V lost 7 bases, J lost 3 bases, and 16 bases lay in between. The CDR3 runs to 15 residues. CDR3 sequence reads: CASTHGGSGYNEQFF. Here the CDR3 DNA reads TGTGCCAGCACCCATGGCGGTAGTGGCTACAATGAGCAGTTCTTC.

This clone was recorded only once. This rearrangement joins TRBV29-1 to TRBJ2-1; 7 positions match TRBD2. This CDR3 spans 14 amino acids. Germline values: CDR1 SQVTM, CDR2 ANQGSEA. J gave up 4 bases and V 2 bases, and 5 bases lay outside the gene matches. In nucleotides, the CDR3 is TGCAGCGTTGAATACAGCGGGGTTTACAATGAGCAGTTCTTC. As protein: CSVEYSGVYNEQFF.

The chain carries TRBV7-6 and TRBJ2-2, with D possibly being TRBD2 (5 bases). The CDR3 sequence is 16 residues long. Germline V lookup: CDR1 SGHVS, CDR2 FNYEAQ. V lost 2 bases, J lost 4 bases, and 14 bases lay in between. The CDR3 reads CASSLLTGMGTGELFF. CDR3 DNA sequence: TGTGCCAGCAGCTTACTCACCGGGATGGGCACCGGGGAGCTGTTTTTT.

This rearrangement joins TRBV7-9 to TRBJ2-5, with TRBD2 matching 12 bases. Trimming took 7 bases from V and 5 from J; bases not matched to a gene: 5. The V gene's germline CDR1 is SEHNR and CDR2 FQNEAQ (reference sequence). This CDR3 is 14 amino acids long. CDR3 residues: CASILAGGPETQYF. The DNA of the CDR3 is TGTGCCAGCATTCTAGCGGGGGGGCCCGAGACCCAGTACTTC.

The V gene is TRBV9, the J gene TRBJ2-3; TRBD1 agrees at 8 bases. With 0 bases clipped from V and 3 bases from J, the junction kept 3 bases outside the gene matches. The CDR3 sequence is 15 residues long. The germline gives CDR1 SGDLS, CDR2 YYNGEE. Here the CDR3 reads CASSVERTGTDTQYF. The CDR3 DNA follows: TGTGCCAGCAGCGTAGAAAGGACAGGGACAGATACGCAGTATTTT.

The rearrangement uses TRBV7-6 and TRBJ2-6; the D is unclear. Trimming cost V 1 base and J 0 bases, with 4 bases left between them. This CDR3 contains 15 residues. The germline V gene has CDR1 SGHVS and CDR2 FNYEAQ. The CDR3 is CASSLGHSGANVLTF. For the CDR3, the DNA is TGTGCCAGCAGCTTAGGACACTCTGGGGCCAACGTCCTGACTTTC.

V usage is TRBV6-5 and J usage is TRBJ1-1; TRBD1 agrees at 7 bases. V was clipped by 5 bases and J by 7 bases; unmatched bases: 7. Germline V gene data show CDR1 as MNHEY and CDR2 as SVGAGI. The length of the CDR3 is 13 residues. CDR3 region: CASSPTGAGEAFF. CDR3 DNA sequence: TGTGCCAGCAGTCCTACAGGGGCCGGTGAAGCTTTCTTT.

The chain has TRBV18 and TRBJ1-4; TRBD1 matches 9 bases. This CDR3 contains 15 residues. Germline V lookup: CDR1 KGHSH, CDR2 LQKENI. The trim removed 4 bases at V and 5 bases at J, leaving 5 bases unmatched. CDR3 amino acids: CASSRTGASNEKLFF. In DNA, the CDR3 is TGTGCCAGCTCACGGACAGGGGCCTCCAATGAAAAACTGTTTTTT.

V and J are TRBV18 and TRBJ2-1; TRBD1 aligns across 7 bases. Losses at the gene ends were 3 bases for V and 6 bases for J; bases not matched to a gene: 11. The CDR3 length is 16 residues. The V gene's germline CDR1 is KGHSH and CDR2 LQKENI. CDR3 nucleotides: TGTGCCAGCTCACCCCCCGGAAGGGGGCGCCTCAATGAGCAGTTCTTC. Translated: CASSPPGRGRLNEQFF.

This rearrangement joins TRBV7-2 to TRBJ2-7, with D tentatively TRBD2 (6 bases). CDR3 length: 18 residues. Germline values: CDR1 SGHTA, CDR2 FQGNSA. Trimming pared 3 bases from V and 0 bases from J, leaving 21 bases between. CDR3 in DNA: TGTGCCAGCAGCTTGGGGGGTATTTTAGCGACCCGCTCCTACGAGCAGTACTTC. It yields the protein CASSLGGILATRSYEQYF.

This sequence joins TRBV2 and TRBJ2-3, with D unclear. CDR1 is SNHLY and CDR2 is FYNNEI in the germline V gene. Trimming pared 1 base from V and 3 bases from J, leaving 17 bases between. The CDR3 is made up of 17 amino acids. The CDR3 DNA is TGTGCCAGCAGTGAAGGCGGCCTTCCTAGGCGAACAGATACGCAGTATTTT. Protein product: CASSEGGLPRRTDTQYF.